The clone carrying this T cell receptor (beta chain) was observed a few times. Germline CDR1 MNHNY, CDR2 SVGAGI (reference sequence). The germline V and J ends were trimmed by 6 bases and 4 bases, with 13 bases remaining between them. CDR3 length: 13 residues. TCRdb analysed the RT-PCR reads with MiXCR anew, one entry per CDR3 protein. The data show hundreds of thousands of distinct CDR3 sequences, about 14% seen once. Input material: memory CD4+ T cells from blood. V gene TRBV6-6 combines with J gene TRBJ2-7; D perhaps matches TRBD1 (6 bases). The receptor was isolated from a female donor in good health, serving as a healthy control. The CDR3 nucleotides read TGTGCCAGCAGCCGAGGGACACCATACGAGCAGTACTTC. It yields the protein CASSRGTPYEQYF.